This TCR beta chain emerged from a study of blood T cell repertoires in COVID-19. Across the study: Spain, Italy and the United States supplied samples that represented acute and convalescent COVID-19. The cDNA or gDNA used as material had been derived from T cells, B-cell-depleted T cells, or PBMCs.

Authors' processing steps: Using reference gene primer amplification, nucleated cell counts were estimated. The assay was immunoSEQ multiplex PCR, and TCRdb's table has in-frame clones only and misses some. D and trimming come from the DNA, and the V and J calls and clone size come from that table. The data contain about 240,000 clones, roughly 86% of them singletons. CDR3 length equals 13 residues. The germline gives CDR1 MNHEY, CDR2 SVGAGI. Trimming stripped 2 bases from V and 4 bases from J, with 7 bases between. The source of this sequence is a man at least 80 years old with acute or convalescent COVID-19. The chain has TRBV6-5 and TRBJ2-3; D gene unclear. What was sequenced was peripheral blood. The CDR3 reads CASSYNLADTQYF. The CDR3 region has the DNA TGTGCCAGCAGTTACAACTTGGCAGATACGCAGTATTTT.